Below, 22 T cell receptor beta chains from the same sample are listed, as sequenced in a study of T cell changes during pregnancy in multiple sclerosis. Profiling relied on immunoSEQ multiplex PCR, and the TCRdb table lists in-frame clones only, not all of them. The repertoire holds about 36,000 clones, with about 92% as singletons. Source: CD4+ T cells from peripheral blood mononuclear cells, taken after pregnancy. These receptors all stem from a female donor with multiple sclerosis, enrolled in a pregnancy study.

This clone showed up just a few times. J is TRBJ1-5 and V is TRBV15; D remains unclear. CDR3 length: 16 amino acids. Germline CDR1 LNHNV, CDR2 YYDKDF (reference sequence). Trimming removed 8 bases from V and 0 bases from J, with 17 bases in between. The CDR3 DNA reads TGTGCCACCCAAGTGGAGGGAGGGTATAGCAATCAGCCCCAGCATTTT. Its protein product is CATQVEGGYSNQPQHF.

The rearrangement links TRBV11-2 to TRBJ2-1; D is possibly TRBD2 (5 bases). This CDR3 spans 16 amino acids. The germline V gene has CDR1 SGHAT and CDR2 FQNNGV. V dropped 1 base and J dropped 2 bases, with 12 bases sitting between them. The CDR3: CASSLVLSGTYNEQFF. In DNA, the CDR3 is TGTGCCAGCAGCTTAGTACTCAGCGGTACCTACAATGAGCAGTTCTTC.

This chain links TRBV29-1 with TRBJ2-7, with TRBD2 matching over 7 bases. The CDR3 spans 13 residues. The V and J ends lost 6 bases and 1 base, in that order; junction bases with no gene match: 6. Germline V gene lookup returns CDR1 SQVTM and CDR2 ANQGSEA. The CDR3 loop reads CSVALAMSYEQYF. The CDR3 DNA follows: TGCAGCGTCGCACTAGCGATGTCCTACGAGCAGTACTTC.

A few counts support this clone. The chain uses TRBV14 and TRBJ1-2, with D perhaps matching TRBD1 (6 bases). V was cut by 0 bases and J by 5 bases, with 19 bases left in between. CDR1 and CDR2 (germline): SGHDN, FVKESK. There are 17 residues in the CDR3. CDR3 DNA: TGTGCCAGCAGCCAAGATTCGGTCCGCGGGGGCCTTTATGGCTACACCTTC. Amino acids: CASSQDSVRGGLYGYTF.

This chain links TRBV6-1 with TRBJ2-7; 11 positions match TRBD2. Germline values: CDR1 MNHNS, CDR2 SASEGT. The CDR3 spans 15 residues. After removal of 3 bases from V and 6 bases from J, the junction contained 7 bases not matched to a gene. Here the CDR3 DNA reads TGTGCCAGCAGTGATCTAGCGGGAGGTACTCTCGAGCAGTACTTC. Amino acid sequence: CASSDLAGGTLEQYF.

V and J are TRBV2 and TRBJ2-1, with unresolved D. Trimming stripped 6 bases from V and 7 bases from J, with 10 bases between. This CDR3 has 12 residues. Germline V gives CDR1 SNHLY, CDR2 FYNNEI. In DNA form, the CDR3 reads TGTGCCAGCAGCCGCGTCCCGAATGAGCAGTTCTTC. Protein product: CASSRVPNEQFF.

The chain is built from TRBV6-5 and TRBJ2-7; 12 bases line up with TRBD1. CDR1 and CDR2 from the germline V gene are MNHEY and SVGAGI. With 5 bases clipped from V and 7 bases from J, the junction kept 9 bases outside the gene matches. CDR3 size: 15 residues. The DNA of the CDR3 is TGTGCCAGCAGTCCGAAGGGACAGGGGGCGCGAGAGCAGTACTTC. The encoded protein is CASSPKGQGAREQYF.

The V and J genes are TRBV7-2 and TRBJ1-5; D remains unclear. The CDR3 has 15 residues. The V end was cut by 2 bases, the J end by 2 bases, with 10 bases between. CDR1 and CDR2 from the germline V gene are SGHTA and FQGNSA. The CDR3 loop reads CASSLLPEGNQPQHF. CDR3 sequence (DNA): TGTGCCAGCAGCTTACTCCCTGAGGGCAATCAGCCCCAGCATTTT.

This sequence joins TRBV6-6 and TRBJ2-5; D is possibly TRBD2 (5 bases). Germline loops: CDR1 MNHNY, CDR2 SVGAGI (reference sequence). Trimming removed 7 bases from V and 2 bases from J, with 8 bases in between. This CDR3 has 12 residues. CDR3 in DNA: TGTGCCAGCAAAGGAGGACAAGAGACCCAGTACTTC. Protein product: CASKGGQETQYF.

V and J are TRBV7-2 and TRBJ2-7; possible D gene TRBD1, 5 bases. The V end was cut by 5 bases, the J end by 4 bases, with 12 bases between. This CDR3 comprises 13 residues. Germline CDR1 reads SGHTA; CDR2 reads FQGNSA. CDR3: CASSQTRQYEQYF. The CDR3 DNA reads TGTGCCAGCAGCCAGACCCGACAGTACGAGCAGTACTTC.

The chain uses TRBV10-3 and TRBJ1-3; no firm D call. The V end lost 3 bases, the J end lost 1 base, and 4 bases lay between the germline ends. The CDR3 has 13 residues. The V gene's germline CDR1 is ENHRY and CDR2 SYGVKD. The CDR3 nucleotides read TGTGCCATCAGTGAATCGTCTGGAAACACCATATATTTT. Translating it yields CAISESSGNTIYF.

V and J are TRBV19 and TRBJ1-5, with 11 bases aligning to TRBD1. CDR1 and CDR2 (germline): LNHDA, SQIVND (reference sequence). The CDR3 has 14 residues. Losses at the gene ends were 6 bases for V and 6 bases for J; bases not matched to a gene: 4. The CDR3 bases are TGTGCCAGTAGCGGACAGGGGGCAGGTCAGCCCCAGCATTTT. It codes for CASSGQGAGQPQHF.

The chain recombines TRBV19 with TRBJ2-5; D ambiguous. V shed 4 bases and J shed 2 bases, with 14 bases lying between them. The CDR3 runs 15 residues. Per the germline V gene, CDR1 is LNHDA and CDR2 is SQIVND (reference sequence). The CDR3 coding sequence is TGTGCCAGTAGTACCCTTTCGCGGTTTCAAGAGACCCAGTACTTC. Its protein is CASSTLSRFQETQYF.

The rearrangement uses TRBV18 and TRBJ2-7, with 7 bases that match TRBD1. Trimming took 4 bases from V and 1 from J; bases not matched to a gene: 4. The germline V gene has CDR1 KGHSH and CDR2 LQKENI. The CDR3 extends over 14 amino acids. In DNA, the CDR3 is TGTGCCAGCTCACAAGGACAGGAATCCTACGAGCAGTACTTC. This encodes CASSQGQESYEQYF.

V usage is TRBV21-1 and J usage is TRBJ2-2; TRBD1, the D gene given by the table, was not confirmed from the DNA. TRBV21-1 is deemed a pseudogene. The CDR3 is made up of 16 amino acids. Here the CDR3 reads CASSRWSTGVAGELFF. The CDR3 DNA is TGTGCCAGCAGCAGGTGGTCGACAGGGGTGGCCGGGGAGCTGTTTTTT.

The chain uses TRBV4-2 and TRBJ2-2; TRBD2 matches 14 bases. Germline trimming cut 0 bases from V and 5 bases from J; bases unmatched to any gene: 5. The germline V gene has CDR1 LGHNA and CDR2 YNFKEQ. The CDR3 extends over 18 amino acids. CDR3 coding DNA: TGTGCCAGCAGCCAAGAGGGACTAGCGGGAGATAATACCGGGGAGCTGTTTTTT. It translates to CASSQEGLAGDNTGELFF.

A single count supports this clone. The gene calls are TRBV10-3 and TRBJ2-7; possibly TRBD1 for D (5 bases). Germline assignment: CDR1 ENHRY and CDR2 SYGVKD. The ends were cut back, 0 bases at V and 2 bases at J, with 14 bases in the middle. The CDR3 has 16 amino acids. This CDR3 reads CAISESVPTGAYEQYF. The CDR3 bases are TGTGCCATCAGTGAGTCAGTTCCCACAGGAGCCTACGAGCAGTACTTC.

The rearrangement joins TRBV29-1 to TRBJ2-3; the match to TRBD1 covers 8 bases. J was trimmed by 2 bases and V by 7 bases; bases with no gene match: 17. This CDR3 spans 17 amino acids. Germline assignment: CDR1 SQVTM and CDR2 ANQGSEA. The CDR3 here is CSADRGRRLIATDTQYF. The CDR3 region has the DNA TGCAGCGCTGACAGGGGCCGACGTCTGATTGCCACAGATACGCAGTATTTT.

The V call is TRBV15, the J call TRBJ2-7; the match to TRBD2 covers 7 bases. The CDR3 contains 17 residues. Per germline, CDR1 LNHNV and CDR2 YYDKDF (reference sequence). V was clipped by 0 bases and J by 2 bases; unmatched bases: 10. CDR3 residues: CATSRDLSMAGAYEQYF. In DNA, the CDR3 is TGTGCCACCAGCAGAGATCTTTCCATGGCGGGAGCCTACGAGCAGTACTTC.

The V call is TRBV30, the J call TRBJ1-1; tentatively, D is TRBD1 (5 bases). CDR1 and CDR2 (germline): GTSNPN, SVGIG (reference sequence). This CDR3 contains 17 residues. The V gene lost 1 base and the J gene lost 8 bases, with 26 bases spanning the gap. CDR3 DNA: TGTGCCTGGAGTGGAAGGGGACTCATCTTAGGGATTACGGAAGCTTTCTTT. Protein: CAWSGRGLILGITEAFF. The variable domain in full, completed from reference TRBV30 and TRBJ1-1, reads SQTIHQWPATLVQPVGSPLSLECTVEGTSNPNLYWYRQAAGRGLQLLFYSVGIGQISSEVPQNLSASRPQDRQFILSSKKLLLSDSGFYLCAWSGRGLILGITEAFFGQGTRLTVV.

The chain links TRBV7-3 to TRBJ2-3; 9 nucleotides match TRBD2. With V trimmed by 4 bases and J by 2 bases, 7 bases remained unmatched. This CDR3 is 16 amino acids long. Germline V CDR1 and CDR2: SGHTA, FQGTGA. DNA of the CDR3: TGTGCCAGCAGCTCCTCGGCTAGCGGGGCCACAGATACGCAGTATTTT. This encodes CASSSSASGATDTQYF.

The chain carries TRBV15 and TRBJ2-5; a possible D gene is TRBD2 (6 bases). V was trimmed by 0 bases and J by 5 bases, leaving 13 bases between them. CDR1 is LNHNV and CDR2 is YYDKDF in the germline V gene (reference sequence). The CDR3 covers 15 residues. The CDR3 DNA reads as TGTGCCACCAGCAGAGAGGCGGGGCTCGGGGAGACCCAGTACTTC. Translation gives CATSREAGLGETQYF.